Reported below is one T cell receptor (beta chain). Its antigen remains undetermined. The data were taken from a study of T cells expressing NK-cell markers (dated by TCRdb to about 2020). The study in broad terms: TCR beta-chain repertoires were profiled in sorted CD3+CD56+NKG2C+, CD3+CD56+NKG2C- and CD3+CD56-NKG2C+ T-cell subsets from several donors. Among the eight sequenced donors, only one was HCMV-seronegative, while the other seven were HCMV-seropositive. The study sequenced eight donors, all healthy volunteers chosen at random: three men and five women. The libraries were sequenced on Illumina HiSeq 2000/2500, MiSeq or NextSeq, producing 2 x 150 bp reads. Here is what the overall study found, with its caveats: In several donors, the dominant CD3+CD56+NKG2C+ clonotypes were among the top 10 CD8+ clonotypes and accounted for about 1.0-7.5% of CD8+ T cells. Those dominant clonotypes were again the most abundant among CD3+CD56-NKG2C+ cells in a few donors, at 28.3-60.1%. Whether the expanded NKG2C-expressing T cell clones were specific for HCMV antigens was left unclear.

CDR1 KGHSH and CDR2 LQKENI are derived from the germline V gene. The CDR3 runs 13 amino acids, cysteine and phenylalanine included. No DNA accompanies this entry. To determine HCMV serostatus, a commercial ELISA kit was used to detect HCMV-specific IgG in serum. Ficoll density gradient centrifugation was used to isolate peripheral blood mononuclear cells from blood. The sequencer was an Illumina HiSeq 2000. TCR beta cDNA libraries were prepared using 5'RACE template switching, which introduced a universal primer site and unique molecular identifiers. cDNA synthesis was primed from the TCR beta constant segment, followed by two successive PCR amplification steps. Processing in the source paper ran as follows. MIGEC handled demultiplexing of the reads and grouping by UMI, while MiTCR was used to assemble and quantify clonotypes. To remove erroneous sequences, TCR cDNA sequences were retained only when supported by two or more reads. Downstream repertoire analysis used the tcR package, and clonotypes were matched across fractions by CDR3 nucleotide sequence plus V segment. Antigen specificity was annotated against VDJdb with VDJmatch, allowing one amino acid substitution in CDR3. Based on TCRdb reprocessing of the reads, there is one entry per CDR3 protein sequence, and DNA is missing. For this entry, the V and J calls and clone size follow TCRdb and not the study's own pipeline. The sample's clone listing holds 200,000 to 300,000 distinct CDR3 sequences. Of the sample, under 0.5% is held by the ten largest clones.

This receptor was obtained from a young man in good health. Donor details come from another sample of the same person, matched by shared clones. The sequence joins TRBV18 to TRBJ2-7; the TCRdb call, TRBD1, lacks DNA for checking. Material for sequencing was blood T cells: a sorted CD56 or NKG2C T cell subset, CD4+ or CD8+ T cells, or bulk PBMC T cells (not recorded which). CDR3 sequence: CASSPPYRDEQYF. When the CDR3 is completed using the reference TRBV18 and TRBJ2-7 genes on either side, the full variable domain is NAGVMQNPRHLVRRRGQEARLRCSPMKGHSHVYWYRQLPEEGLKFMVYLQKENIIDESGMPKERFSAEFPKEGPSILRIQQVVRGDSAAYFCASSPPYRDEQYFGPGTRLTVT.